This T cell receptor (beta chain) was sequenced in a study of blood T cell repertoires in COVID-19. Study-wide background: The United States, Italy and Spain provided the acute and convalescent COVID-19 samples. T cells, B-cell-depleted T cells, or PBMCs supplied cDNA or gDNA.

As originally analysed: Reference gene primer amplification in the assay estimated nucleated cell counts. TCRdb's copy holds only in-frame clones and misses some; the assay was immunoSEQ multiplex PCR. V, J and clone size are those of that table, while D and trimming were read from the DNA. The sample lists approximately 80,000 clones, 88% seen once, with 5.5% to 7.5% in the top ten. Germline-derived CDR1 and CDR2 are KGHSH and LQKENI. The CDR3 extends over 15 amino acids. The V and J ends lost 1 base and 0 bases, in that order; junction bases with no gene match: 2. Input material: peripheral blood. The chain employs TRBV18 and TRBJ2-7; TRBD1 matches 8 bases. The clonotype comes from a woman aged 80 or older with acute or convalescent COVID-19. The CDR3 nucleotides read TGTGCCAGCTCACCACTCGGGACAGGCTCCTACGAGCAGTACTTC. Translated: CASSPLGTGSYEQYF.